This TCR beta chain appears in the sequencing data of a study of shared clonotypes between healthy human individuals. CDR3 length: 14 amino acids. The ends were cut back, 0 bases at V and 0 bases at J, with 6 bases in the middle. The germline gives CDR1 SGHTA, CDR2 FQGTGA. In the authors' methods: In the immunoSEQ data, sequences were junction-only and lacked quality scores, so filtering differed. The assay was immunoSEQ multiplex PCR, and TCRdb's table has in-frame clones only and misses some. D and trimming were read from the DNA, whereas the V and J calls and clone size are those reported in that table. The sample lists around 510,000 clones; just over 75% were seen once.

V is TRBV7-3 and J is TRBJ2-7; no firm D call. The sequencing sample was made of PBMCs. The source is a woman aged 40-49 years in good health. Some clones in this sample may be carry-over from other donors' samples. The CDR3 nucleotides read TGTGCCAGCAGCTTAACCCCGGTCTCCTACGAGCAGTACTTC. The encoded protein is CASSLTPVSYEQYF.